Shown below are 13 T cell receptor beta chains from a single sample sequenced in a study of blood T cell repertoires in COVID-19. The data were produced by immunoSEQ multiplex PCR, yet TCRdb's version contains in-frame clones alone and is incomplete. The sample contains about 86,000 clones, around four fifths of which appear only once. Sample: peripheral blood. The receptors originated from a man between 50 and 59 years old with acute or convalescent COVID-19.

This clone was observed a handful of times. V and J are TRBV10-2 and TRBJ1-1; D uncertain. CDR1 and CDR2 from the germline V gene are WSHSY and SAAADI. CDR3 size: 12 residues. The germline V and J ends were trimmed by 7 bases and 1 base, with 7 bases remaining between them. For the CDR3, the DNA is TGCGCCAGCACTCCCTCGAACACTGAAGCTTTCTTT. It codes for CASTPSNTEAFF.

The V gene is TRBV7-9, the J gene TRBJ2-2, with D possibly matching TRBD1 (6 bases). The CDR3 runs to 16 residues. Trimming removed 5 bases from V and 1 base from J, with 14 bases in between. The V gene's germline CDR1 is SEHNR and CDR2 FQNEAQ (reference sequence). The CDR3 DNA sequence: TGTGCCAGCAGCCCCCTGACAGGAGAGAACACCGGGGAGCTGTTTTTT. This sequence encodes CASSPLTGENTGELFF.

The rearrangement joins TRBV4-3 to TRBJ2-3; TRBD2 agrees at 8 bases. The CDR3 spans 15 residues. CDR1 is LGHNA, CDR2 YSLEER, per germline. Trimming took 1 base from V and 6 from J; bases not matched to a gene: 6. CDR3 coding DNA: TGCGCCAGCAGCCAAGGTGGTAGCGGGACCGATACGCAGTATTTT. It codes for CASSQGGSGTDTQYF.

This chain links TRBV30 with TRBJ2-7; TRBD2 is a possible D gene (5 bases). The CDR3 runs to 11 residues. V lost 5 bases and J lost 12, with 17 bases in between. CDR1 is GTSNPN and CDR2 is SVGIG in the germline V gene (reference sequence). CDR3 DNA: TGTGCCTGGGGAGGACGCGGTAAACTGTACTTC. Translating gives CAWGGRGKLYF.

The J gene is TRBJ2-5, the V gene TRBV19; maybe TRBD2 (6 bases). Germline V gene lookup returns CDR1 LNHDA and CDR2 SQIVND (reference sequence). The ends were cut back, 5 bases at V and 4 bases at J, with 14 bases in the middle. CDR3 length equals 14 residues. The CDR3: CASSPPGLRETQYF. The CDR3 DNA follows: TGTGCCAGTAGTCCTCCGGGACTGAGAGAGACCCAGTACTTC. The full variable domain, its missing parts supplied by reference TRBV19 and TRBJ2-5, is DGGITQSPKYLFRKEGQNVTLSCEQNLNHDAMYWYRQDPGQGLRLIYYSQIVNDFQKGDIAEGYSVSREKKESFPLTVTSAQKNPTAFYLCASSPPGLRETQYFGPGTRLLVL.

The genes are TRBV19 and TRBJ1-1; no firm D call. The CDR3 covers 14 residues. In germline, CDR1 is LNHDA, CDR2 SQIVND (reference sequence). Trimming shortened V by 1 base and J by 1 base, and 7 bases separated the two germline ends. The CDR3 reads CASSIGRENTEAFF. The CDR3 coding sequence is TGTGCCAGTAGTATAGGGAGGGAGAACACTGAAGCTTTCTTT.

The chain combines TRBV11-2 with TRBJ2-7, with TRBD1 matching over 11 bases. Germline CDR1 and CDR2: SGHAT and FQNNGV. The length of the CDR3 is 15 residues. J was trimmed by 3 bases and V by 1 base; bases with no gene match: 2. The CDR3 nucleotides are TGTGCCAGCAGCTTAGGCGGGACAGGGGGCTACGAGCAGTACTTC. Translating it yields CASSLGGTGGYEQYF.

The chain employs TRBV5-8 and TRBJ1-1; D might be TRBD1 (5 bases). The V end lost 4 bases, the J end lost 5 bases, and 21 bases lay between the germline ends. CDR1 and CDR2 (germline): SGHTS, YDEGEE. The CDR3 is 16 residues long. The CDR3: CASSPSWGGLRTEAFF. Here the CDR3 DNA reads TGTGCCAGCAGCCCCTCGTGGGGGGGTTTGCGAACTGAAGCTTTCTTT. Drawing the rest from reference TRBV5-8 and TRBJ1-1, the complete variable domain is EAGVTQSPTHLIKTRGQQATLRCSPISGHTSVYWYQQALGLGLQFLLWYDEGEERNRGNFPPRFSGRQFPNYSSELNVNALELEDSALYLCASSPSWGGLRTEAFFGQGTRLTVV.

The chain has TRBV5-1 and TRBJ1-1, with TRBD1 as a possible D gene (6 bases). Per the germline V gene, CDR1 is SGHRS and CDR2 is YFSETQ. This CDR3 comprises 14 residues. The ends were cut back, 7 bases at V and 1 base at J, with 14 bases in the middle. The CDR3 bases are TGCGCCAGCGGAACGACGACAGGGAACACTGAAGCTTTCTTT. This encodes CASGTTTGNTEAFF.

This clone was recorded once. V and J are TRBV29-1 and TRBJ2-5; D not resolved. Looked up from germline, CDR1 is SQVTM and CDR2 is ANQGSEA. CDR3 length equals 13 residues. Trimming took off 5 bases at V and 6 bases at J, with 16 bases between the two ends. The CDR3 sequence: CSVPPQLGQTQYF. The DNA for the CDR3 is TGCAGCGTTCCCCCGCAGCTAGGCCAGACCCAGTACTTC.

The genes are TRBV6-2 or TRBV6-3 and TRBJ2-5; 7 nucleotides align to TRBD1. With 2 bases clipped from V and 3 bases from J, the junction kept 3 bases outside the gene matches. CDR3 length: 14 amino acids. Germline assignment: CDR1 MNHEY and CDR2 SVGEGT. CDR3 sequence: CASSYLGTEETQYF. The CDR3, as DNA: TGTGCCAGCAGTTACCTTGGGACAGAAGAGACCCAGTACTTC.

The gene calls are TRBV18 and TRBJ2-7; no clear D gene. CDR1 is KGHSH and CDR2 is LQKENI in the germline V gene. This CDR3 is 12 amino acids long. V was clipped by 8 bases and J by 5 bases, with 13 bases between them. The chain's CDR3 is CASARVQHEQYF. DNA of the CDR3: TGTGCCAGCGCCCGGGTCCAACACGAGCAGTACTTC.

The chain is built from TRBV28 and TRBJ1-5; D perhaps matches TRBD1 (5 bases). This CDR3 region has 14 residues. CDR1 is MDHEN, CDR2 SYDVKM, per germline. V shed 5 bases and J shed 5 bases, with 13 bases lying between them. The DNA of the CDR3 is TGTGCCAGCAGTATTACAGGCCAATATCAGCCCCAGCATTTT. This sequence encodes CASSITGQYQPQHF.